This is a list of T cell receptor beta chains from one sample in a study of naive and memory T cell subsets. TCRdb analysed the UMI-ligation and nested PCR reads with MiXCR anew, one entry per CDR3 protein. The table records approximately 140,000 distinct CDR3 sequences, about 15% of them present only once. The sequenced sample consisted of naive CD4+ T cells from blood. The receptors were sampled from a human donor in good health. The CDR3 runs from the conserved cysteine through the conserved F or W. The D gene is left open where the match is weak. Clone size, where shown, is once, few, many, or a class for clones that have expanded.

clone_size d_call j_call v_call cdr3_aa
NA TRBD1 TRBJ1-1 TRBV18 CASSPPTGGWNTEAFF
few TRBD1 TRBJ2-7 TRBV10-3 CAISGWDSSYEQYF
NA TRBD2 TRBJ2-3 TRBV6-5 CASSYTGLAGRQPDTQYF
NA TRBD1 TRBJ2-7 TRBV10-2 CASSESQGAREQYF
NA NA TRBJ2-1 TRBV20-1 CSASVFGGAASYNEQFF
few TRBD2 TRBJ2-3 TRBV5-5 CASSPGLAGFTDTQYF
NA NA TRBJ2-5 TRBV5-1 CASSPQEPGTQYF
few NA TRBJ1-2 TRBV6-2/TRBV6-3 CASSPWRGAKDYGYTF
NA NA TRBJ1-2 TRBV20-1 CSAKKDGAGGAYGYTF
NA NA TRBJ2-5 TRBV5-1 CASSSAAQETQYF
NA TRBD2 TRBJ2-3 TRBV20-1 CSARDTSGTDTQYF
NA TRBD1 TRBJ2-7 TRBV10-3 CAARTGGYEQYF
many NA TRBJ2-5 TRBV7-7 CASSPGRRGQETQYF
NA TRBD2 TRBJ2-7 TRBV23-1 CASSQCSGTYEQYF
many NA TRBJ1-5 TRBV20-1 CSAMAGSGNQPQHF
few TRBD2 TRBJ2-7 TRBV27 CASTRAGLAGSYEQYF
few NA TRBJ1-1 TRBV12-3/TRBV12-4 CASSLGGSLHEAFF
NA NA TRBJ1-2 TRBV2 CASNGRQANVNYGYTF
NA NA TRBJ1-5 TRBV12-3/TRBV12-4 CASSLMGQGDQPQHF
few TRBD1 TRBJ2-7 TRBV9 CASSVELNRGLAGQYF